These T cell receptor beta chains were read from a single sample in a study of shared clonotypes between healthy human individuals. The repertoire was sequenced with immunoSEQ multiplex PCR; TCRdb's copy has only in-frame clones and lacks some. The sample yields millions of clones, about 94% seen once. The specimen was naive CD8+ T cells sorted from blood. The receptors were gathered from a man younger than 35 in good health. The CDR3 runs from the conserved cysteine through the conserved F or W. D genes are given only for firm matches. Clone size is given for some rows only: seen once, a few or many times, or a class if the clone is expanded.

D gene,clone size,V gene,J gene,CDR3 DNA,CDR3 protein
.,.,TRBV4-1,TRBJ2-3,TGCGCCAGCAGCCAAGCCGATACGCAGTATTTT,CASSQADTQYF
.,.,TRBV28,TRBJ2-7,TGTGCCAGCACCGGCGGCCGGACGGACGGCTACGAGCAGTACTTC,CASTGGRTDGYEQYF
.,.,TRBV19,TRBJ2-2,TGTGCCAGTACCATAAAGAGGGGGTTACCCGGGGAGCTGTTTTTT,CASTIKRGLPGELFF
TRBD1,.,TRBV10-3,TRBJ2-3,TGTGCCATCAGTGAGTCCGGACAGGGAACTTCAGATACGCAGTATTTT,CAISESGQGTSDTQYF
.,.,TRBV4-1,TRBJ1-5,TGCGCCAGCAGCCAAGGGTACGGCGGGGAAGATCAGCCCCAGCATTTT,CASSQGYGGEDQPQHF
.,.,TRBV5-1,TRBJ2-1,TGCGCCAGCAGCTTGGAAGGGGCGGCCTCCTACAATGAGCAGTTCTTC,CASSLEGAASYNEQFF
.,.,TRBV10-1,TRBJ2-1,TGCGCCAGCAGTGAGGTTGGGGGGACATCCTACAATGAGCAGTTCTTC,CASSEVGGTSYNEQFF
.,.,TRBV27,TRBJ2-2,TGTGCCAGCAGTCCCAGGGTGAACACCGGGGAGCTGTTTTTT,CASSPRVNTGELFF
.,.,TRBV2,TRBJ2-3,TGTGCCAGCAGTGAAAGGTGGGGAACAGATACGCAGTATTTT,CASSERWGTDTQYF
.,.,TRBV2,TRBJ2-1,TGTGCCAGCAGTGACTTAGAAGGACGGACTTACAATGAGCAGTTCTTC,CASSDLEGRTYNEQFF
.,.,TRBV6-5,TRBJ1-4,TGTGCCAGCAGTCCCCTGGCAGGGGCTAATGAAAAACTGTTTTTT,CASSPLAGANEKLFF
TRBD2,.,TRBV7-9,TRBJ2-7,TGTGCCAGCAGCATTAGCGGGAACTCCTACGAGCAGTACTTC,CASSISGNSYEQYF
.,.,TRBV5-5,TRBJ2-7,TGTGCCAGCAGCTTGGCCGCGAGGGAGGAGCAGTACTTC,CASSLAAREEQYF
.,.,TRBV2,TRBJ2-7,TGTGCCGGCCACGGACGCTCGTCCTACGAGCAGTACTTC,CAGHGRSSYEQYF
TRBD2,.,TRBV5-4,TRBJ2-2,TGTGCCAGCAGTCCCTTGACTAGCGGGGCAACCGGGGAGCTGTTTTTT,CASSPLTSGATGELFF
.,few,TRBV5-1,TRBJ2-7,TGCGCCAGCAGCTTTGACAGCTACGAGCAGTACTTC,CASSFDSYEQYF
TRBD2,.,TRBV13,TRBJ2-5,TGTGCCAGCAGCTTAACGGGACTAGCGGGATACGGAGAGACCCAGTACTTC,CASSLTGLAGYGETQYF
.,.,TRBV5-1,TRBJ2-7,TGCGCCAGCAGCAACCGACAAGGTTCCTACGAGCAGTACTTC,CASSNRQGSYEQYF
TRBD1,.,TRBV29-1,TRBJ2-7,TGCAGCGTCTCCGGGACAGAGGCTCGCGAGCAGTACTTC,CSVSGTEAREQYF
.,once,TRBV30,TRBJ1-5,TGTGCCTGGAGTGTACCGACCATCAATCAGCCCCAGCATTTT,CAWSVPTINQPQHF
TRBD1,.,TRBV7-2,TRBJ1-6,TGTGCCAGCAGCCCATGGACAGGGGGCCGTAATTCACCCCTCCACTTT,CASSPWTGGRNSPLHF
.,.,TRBV6-6,TRBJ1-1,TGTGCCAGCAGTTACGACTCCTTAGATTTGAACACTGAAGCTTTCTTT,CASSYDSLDLNTEAFF
.,.,TRBV4-3,TRBJ2-2,TGCGCCAGCAGCCAGGTGCCGTCAGGGGAGCTGTTTTTT,CASSQVPSGELFF
.,.,TRBV18,TRBJ2-5,TGTGCCAGCTCATTCGACAGCTCTCAGGAGACCCAGTACTTC,CASSFDSSQETQYF
.,.,TRBV11-2,TRBJ2-1,TGTGCCAGCAGCTTAGGGGTAAACGCCAATGAGCAGTTCTTC,CASSLGVNANEQFF
TRBD1,.,TRBV6-5,TRBJ2-5,TGTGCCAGTAGACAGGGCAACCAAGAGACCCAGTACTTC,CASRQGNQETQYF
.,.,TRBV10-3,TRBJ2-1,TGTGCCATCAGTGAGGCTGGCTTCAGCTACAATGAGCAGTTCTTC,CAISEAGFSYNEQFF
.,.,TRBV15,TRBJ2-7,TGTGCCACCAGCAGAGTAACCAGCTCCTACGAGCAGTACTTC,CATSRVTSSYEQYF
.,.,TRBV21-1,TRBJ2-7,TGTGCCAGCAGCAAAAGAGCCCCCGGGACGGCCAAGGTTGGGCAGTACTTC,CASSKRAPGTAKVGQYF
.,.,TRBV5-6,TRBJ2-7,TGTGCCAGCAGCTTCGGTGTCTACGAGCAGTACTTC,CASSFGVYEQYF
.,.,TRBV7-9,TRBJ2-7,TGTGCCAGCAGCCCTGGACTATCCTACGAGCAGTACTTC,CASSPGLSYEQYF
.,.,TRBV19,TRBJ2-7,TGTGCCAGTAGTTCGGATTTGGGAGCCTACGAGCAGTACTTC,CASSSDLGAYEQYF
TRBD1,.,TRBV2,TRBJ2-7,TGTGCCAGCAGAACAGGGGTTTCCTACGAGCAGTACTTC,CASRTGVSYEQYF
TRBD1,.,TRBV13,TRBJ2-7,TGTGCCAGCACCGAACAGGGGAATACCTACGAGCAGTACTTC,CASTEQGNTYEQYF
.,.,TRBV4-1,TRBJ1-1,TGCGCCAGCAGCCAAGGGTTGGCTGAAGCTTTCTTT,CASSQGLAEAFF
.,.,TRBV9,TRBJ2-1,TGTGCCAGCAGCGGCCGGCTCTCCTACAATGAGCAGTTCTTC,CASSGRLSYNEQFF
.,.,TRBV29-1,TRBJ2-1,TGCAGCGTTGAAGGGCAGGGTAGTAACAATGAGCAGTTCTTC,CSVEGQGSNNEQFF
.,.,TRBV10-2,TRBJ2-1,TGCGCCAGCAGTGAGGGTGAGTCGCAGTTCTTC,CASSEGESQFF
.,once,TRBV19,TRBJ2-7,TGTGCCAGTAGTATAGGACCCTTCACCTACGAGCAGTACTTC,CASSIGPFTYEQYF
TRBD1,few,TRBV19,TRBJ1-2,TGTGCCACCTCAGGGGGGTATGGCTACACCTTC,CATSGGYGYTF
.,.,TRBV7-8,TRBJ2-5,TGTGCCAGCAGCAAACTTACAGGGTCCGAGACCCAGTACTTC,CASSKLTGSETQYF
TRBD2,.,TRBV13,TRBJ2-1,TGTGCCAGCAGCCCGACTAGCGAGGCCTACAATGAGCAGTTCTTC,CASSPTSEAYNEQFF
.,.,TRBV7-9,TRBJ2-3,TGTGCCAGCAGCTTAGTTCTATCCCCACGGGGCACAGATACGCAGTATTTT,CASSLVLSPRGTDTQYF
TRBD1,few,TRBV10-1,TRBJ2-1,TGCGCCAGCAGTGAGTCGGGACAGGGGGCATTCTTC,CASSESGQGAFF
.,.,TRBV4-1,TRBJ2-5,TGCGCCAGCAGCCAAGATTTGGGGACGGGAGAAGAGACCCAGTACTTC,CASSQDLGTGEETQYF